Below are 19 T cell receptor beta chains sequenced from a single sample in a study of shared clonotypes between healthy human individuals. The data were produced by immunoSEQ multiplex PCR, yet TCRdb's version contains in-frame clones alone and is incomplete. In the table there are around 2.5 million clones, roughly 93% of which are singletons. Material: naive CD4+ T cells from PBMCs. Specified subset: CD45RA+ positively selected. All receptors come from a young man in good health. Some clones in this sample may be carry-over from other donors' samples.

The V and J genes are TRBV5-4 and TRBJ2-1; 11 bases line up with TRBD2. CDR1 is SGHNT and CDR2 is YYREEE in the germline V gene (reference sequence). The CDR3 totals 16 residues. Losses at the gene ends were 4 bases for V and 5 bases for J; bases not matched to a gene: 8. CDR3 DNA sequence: TGTGCCAGCAGCATTTCTAGCGGGAGGCCCCACAATGAGCAGTTCTTC. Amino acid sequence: CASSISSGRPHNEQFF.

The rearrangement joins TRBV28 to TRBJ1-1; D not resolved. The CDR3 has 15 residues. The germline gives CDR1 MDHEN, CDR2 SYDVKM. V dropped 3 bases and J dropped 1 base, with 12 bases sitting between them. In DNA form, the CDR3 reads TGTGCCAGCAGTTTTTTCTGGGAATCGAACACTGAAGCTTTCTTT. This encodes CASSFFWESNTEAFF.

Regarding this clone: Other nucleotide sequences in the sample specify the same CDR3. The CDR3 DNA reads TGTGCCAGCAGCTTAGGGCAGGGGGTCTACAATGAGCAGTTCTTC. Its translation: CASSLGQGVYNEQFF. This chain links TRBV11-2 with TRBJ2-1; 7 bases map to TRBD1. Germline V gene sequence: CDR1 SGHAT, CDR2 FQNNGV. Trimming cost V 1 base and J 3 bases; bases outside gene matches: 3. The CDR3 has 15 amino acids.

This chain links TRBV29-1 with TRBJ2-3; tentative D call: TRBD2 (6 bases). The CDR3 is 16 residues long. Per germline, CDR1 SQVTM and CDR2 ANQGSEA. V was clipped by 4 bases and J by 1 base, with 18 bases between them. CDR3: CSVGGVRKSGTDTQYF. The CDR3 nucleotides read TGCAGCGTTGGGGGGGTTCGAAAGTCAGGCACAGATACGCAGTATTTT.

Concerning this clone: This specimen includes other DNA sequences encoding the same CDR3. The CDR3 nucleotides are TGTGCCAGCAGCGGGCTGAGCTCCTACAATGAGCAGTTCTTC. As protein: CASSGLSSYNEQFF. This chain joins TRBV9 and TRBJ2-1; no clear D gene. Germline V gives CDR1 SGDLS, CDR2 YYNGEE. CDR3 size: 14 residues. V lost 3 bases and J lost 0, with 7 bases in between.

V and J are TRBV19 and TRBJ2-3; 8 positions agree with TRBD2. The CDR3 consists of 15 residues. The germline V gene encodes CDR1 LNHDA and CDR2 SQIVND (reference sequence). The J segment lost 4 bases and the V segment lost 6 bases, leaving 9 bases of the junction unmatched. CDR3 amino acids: CASRLLAAGPDTQYF. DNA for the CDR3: TGTGCCAGTAGGCTACTAGCGGCGGGGCCAGATACGCAGTATTTT.

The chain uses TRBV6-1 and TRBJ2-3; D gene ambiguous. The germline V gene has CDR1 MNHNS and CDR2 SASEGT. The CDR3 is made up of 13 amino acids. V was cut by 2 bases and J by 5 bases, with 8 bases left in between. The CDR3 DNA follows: TGTGCCAGCAGTGAAAGCACGGTAGATACGCAGTATTTT. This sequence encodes CASSESTVDTQYF.

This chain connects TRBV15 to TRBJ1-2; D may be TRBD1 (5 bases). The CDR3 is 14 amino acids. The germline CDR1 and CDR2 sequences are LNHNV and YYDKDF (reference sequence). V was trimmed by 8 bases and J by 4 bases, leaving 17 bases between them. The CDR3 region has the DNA TGTGCCACCGGGGCTGGCGGGGGGACCTATGGCTACACCTTC. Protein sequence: CATGAGGGTYGYTF.

The CDR3 sequence: CASSLWSGMGDTQYF. CDR3 DNA sequence: TGTGCCAGCAGCTTGTGGTCGGGAATGGGGGATACGCAGTATTTT. V gene TRBV5-4 combines with J gene TRBJ2-3; maybe TRBD2 (5 bases). Germline V gene data show CDR1 as SGHNT and CDR2 as YYREEE (reference sequence). Trimming removed 1 base at V and 6 bases at J, with 15 bases between. This CDR3 has 15 amino acids.

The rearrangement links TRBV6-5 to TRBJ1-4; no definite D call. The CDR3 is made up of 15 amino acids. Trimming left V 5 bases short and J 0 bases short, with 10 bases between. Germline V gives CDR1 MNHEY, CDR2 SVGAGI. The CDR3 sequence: CASSLQRPTNEKLFF. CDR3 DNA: TGTGCCAGCAGTCTTCAGAGACCAACTAATGAAAAACTGTTTTTT.

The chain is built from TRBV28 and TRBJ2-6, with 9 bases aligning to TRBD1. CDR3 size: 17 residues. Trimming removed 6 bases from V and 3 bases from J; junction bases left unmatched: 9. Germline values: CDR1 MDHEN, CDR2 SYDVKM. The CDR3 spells CASRPDRGNGGANVLTF. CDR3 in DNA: TGTGCCAGCAGACCTGACAGGGGGAATGGTGGGGCCAACGTCCTGACTTTC.

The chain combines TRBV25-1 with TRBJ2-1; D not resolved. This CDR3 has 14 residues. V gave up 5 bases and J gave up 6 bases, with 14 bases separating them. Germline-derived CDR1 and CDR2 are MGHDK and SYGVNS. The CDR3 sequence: CASSKTGLRNEQFF. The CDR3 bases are TGTGCCAGCAGTAAAACGGGTCTCCGCAATGAGCAGTTCTTC.

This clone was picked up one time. The CDR3 coding sequence is TGTGCCAGCAGCGAGGTTCCGGGTGCCTATGGCTACACCTTC. Encoded protein: CASSEVPGAYGYTF. The chain combines TRBV7-9 with TRBJ1-2; D not resolved. The CDR3 consists of 14 residues. Trimming stripped 5 bases from V and 4 bases from J, with 14 bases between. Looked up from germline, CDR1 is SEHNR and CDR2 is FQNEAQ (reference sequence).

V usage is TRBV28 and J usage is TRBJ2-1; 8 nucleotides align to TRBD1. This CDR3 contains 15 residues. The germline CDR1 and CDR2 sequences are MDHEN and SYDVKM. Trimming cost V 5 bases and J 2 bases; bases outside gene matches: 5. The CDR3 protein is CASSNRDRTYNEQFF. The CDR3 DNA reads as TGTGCCAGCAGTAACCGGGACAGGACCTACAATGAGCAGTTCTTC.

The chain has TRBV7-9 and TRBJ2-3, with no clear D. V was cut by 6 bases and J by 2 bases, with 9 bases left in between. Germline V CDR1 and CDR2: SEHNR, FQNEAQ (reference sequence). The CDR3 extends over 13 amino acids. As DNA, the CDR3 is TGTGCCAGCAGGACGACCTCCACAGATACGCAGTATTTT. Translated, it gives CASRTTSTDTQYF.

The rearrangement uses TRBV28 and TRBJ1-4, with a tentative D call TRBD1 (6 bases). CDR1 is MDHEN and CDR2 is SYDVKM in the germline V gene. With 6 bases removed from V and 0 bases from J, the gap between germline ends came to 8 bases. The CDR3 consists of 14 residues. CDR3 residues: CASRDSSTNEKLFF. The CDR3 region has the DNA TGTGCCAGCAGGGACAGCTCAACTAATGAAAAACTGTTTTTT.

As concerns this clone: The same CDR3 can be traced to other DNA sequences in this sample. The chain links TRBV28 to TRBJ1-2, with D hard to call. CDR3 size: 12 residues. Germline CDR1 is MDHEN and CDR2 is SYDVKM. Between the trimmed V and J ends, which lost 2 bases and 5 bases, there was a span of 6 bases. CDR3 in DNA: TGTGCCAGCAGTTTAAATGATTATGGCTACACCTTC. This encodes CASSLNDYGYTF.

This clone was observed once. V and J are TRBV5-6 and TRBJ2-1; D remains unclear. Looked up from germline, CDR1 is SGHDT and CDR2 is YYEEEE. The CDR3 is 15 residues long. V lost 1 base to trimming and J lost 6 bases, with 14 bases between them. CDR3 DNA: TGTGCCAGCAGCTTGTATGGCACTATCGGCAATGAGCAGTTCTTC. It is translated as CASSLYGTIGNEQFF.

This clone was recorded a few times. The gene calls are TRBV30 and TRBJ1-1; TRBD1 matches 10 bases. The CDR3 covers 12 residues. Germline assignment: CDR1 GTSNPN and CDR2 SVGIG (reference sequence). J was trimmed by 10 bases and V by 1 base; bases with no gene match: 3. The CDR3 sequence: CAWSGGTGVAFF. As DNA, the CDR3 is TGTGCCTGGAGTGGTGGGACAGGGGTAGCTTTCTTT.